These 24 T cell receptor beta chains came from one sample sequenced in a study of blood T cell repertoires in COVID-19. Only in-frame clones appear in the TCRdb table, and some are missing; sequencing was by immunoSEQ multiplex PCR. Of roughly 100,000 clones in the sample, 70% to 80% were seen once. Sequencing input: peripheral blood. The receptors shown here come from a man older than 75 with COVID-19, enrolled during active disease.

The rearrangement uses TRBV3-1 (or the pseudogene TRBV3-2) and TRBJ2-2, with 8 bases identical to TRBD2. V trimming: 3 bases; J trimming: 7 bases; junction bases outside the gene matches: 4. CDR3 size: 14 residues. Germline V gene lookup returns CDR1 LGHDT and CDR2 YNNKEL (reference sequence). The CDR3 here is CASSQAGTSGELFF. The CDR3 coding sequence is TGTGCCAGCAGCCAGGCCGGGACTAGCGGGGAGCTGTTTTTT.

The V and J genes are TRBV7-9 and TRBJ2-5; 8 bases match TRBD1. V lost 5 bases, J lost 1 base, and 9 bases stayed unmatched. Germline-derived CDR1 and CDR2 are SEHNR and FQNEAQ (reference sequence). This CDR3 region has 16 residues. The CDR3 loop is CASSPRTGPFQETQYF. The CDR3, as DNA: TGTGCCAGCAGCCCAAGGACAGGGCCCTTCCAAGAGACCCAGTACTTC.

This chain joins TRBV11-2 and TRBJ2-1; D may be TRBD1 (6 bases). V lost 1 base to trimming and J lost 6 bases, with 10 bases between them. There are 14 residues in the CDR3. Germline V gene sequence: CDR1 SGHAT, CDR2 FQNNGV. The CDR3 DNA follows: TGTGCCAGCAGCTTAGGGACAGCCCGCAATGAGCAGTTCTTC. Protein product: CASSLGTARNEQFF.

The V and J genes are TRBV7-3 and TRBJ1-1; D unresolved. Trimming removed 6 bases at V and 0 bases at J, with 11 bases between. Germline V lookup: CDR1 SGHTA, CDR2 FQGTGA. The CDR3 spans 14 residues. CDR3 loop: CASSSGLMNTEAFF. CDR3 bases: TGTGCCAGCAGTTCCGGACTAATGAACACTGAAGCTTTCTTT.

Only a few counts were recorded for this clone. The CDR3 DNA follows: TGTGCCAGCAGTTTATCTCCGTGGGCAGTTGGTGATGAAAACATTCAGTACTTC. Protein sequence: CASSLSPWAVGDENIQYF. J is TRBJ2-4 and V is TRBV27; no definite D call. The CDR3 is made up of 18 amino acids. Deletions cut 0 bases from V and 5 bases from J, with 20 bases between. The germline V gene encodes CDR1 MNHEY and CDR2 SMNVEV (reference sequence).

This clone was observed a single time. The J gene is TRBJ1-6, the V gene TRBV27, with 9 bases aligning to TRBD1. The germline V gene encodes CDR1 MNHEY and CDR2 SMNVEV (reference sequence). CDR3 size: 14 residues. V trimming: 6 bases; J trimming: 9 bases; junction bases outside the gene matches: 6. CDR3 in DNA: TGTGCCAGCAGGACTGGACAGGGGCGTTCACCCCTCCACTTT. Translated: CASRTGQGRSPLHF.

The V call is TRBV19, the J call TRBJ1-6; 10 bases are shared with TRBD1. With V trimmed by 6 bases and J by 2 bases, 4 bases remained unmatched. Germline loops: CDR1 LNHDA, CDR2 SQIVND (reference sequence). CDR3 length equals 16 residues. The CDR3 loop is CASSTGTGAYNSPLHF. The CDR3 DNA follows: TGTGCCAGTAGCACCGGGACAGGGGCCTATAATTCACCCCTCCACTTT.

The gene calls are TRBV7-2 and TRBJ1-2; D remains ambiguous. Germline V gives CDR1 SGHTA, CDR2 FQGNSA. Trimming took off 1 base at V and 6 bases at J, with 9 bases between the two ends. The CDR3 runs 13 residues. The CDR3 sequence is CASSLGRDHGYTF. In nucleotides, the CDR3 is TGTGCCAGCAGCTTAGGGAGGGATCATGGCTACACCTTC.

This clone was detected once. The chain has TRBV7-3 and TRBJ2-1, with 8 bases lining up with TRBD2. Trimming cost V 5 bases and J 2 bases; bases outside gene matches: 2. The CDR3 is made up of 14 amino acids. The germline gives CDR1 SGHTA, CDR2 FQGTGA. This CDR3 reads CASSKGLAYNEQFF. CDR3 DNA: TGTGCCAGCAGCAAGGGACTAGCCTACAATGAGCAGTTCTTC.

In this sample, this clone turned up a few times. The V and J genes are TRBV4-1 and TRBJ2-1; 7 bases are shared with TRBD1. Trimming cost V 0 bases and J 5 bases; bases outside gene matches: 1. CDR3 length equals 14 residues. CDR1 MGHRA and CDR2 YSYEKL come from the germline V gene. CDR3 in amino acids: CASSQERGHNEQFF. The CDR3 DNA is TGCGCCAGCAGCCAAGAGAGGGGGCACAATGAGCAGTTCTTC.

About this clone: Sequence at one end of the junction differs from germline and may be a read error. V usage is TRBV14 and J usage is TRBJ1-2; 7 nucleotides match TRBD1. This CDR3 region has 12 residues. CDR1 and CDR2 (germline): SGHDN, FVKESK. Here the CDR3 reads CASSSLTGLLSF. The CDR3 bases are TGTGCCAGCAGCTCCCTGACAGGGCTACTTTCTTTC.

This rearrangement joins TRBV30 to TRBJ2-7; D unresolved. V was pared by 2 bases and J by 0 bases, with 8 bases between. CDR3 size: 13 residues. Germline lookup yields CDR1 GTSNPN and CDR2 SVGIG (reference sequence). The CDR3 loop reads CAWSTDNSYEQYF. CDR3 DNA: TGTGCCTGGAGTACCGACAACTCCTACGAGCAGTACTTC.

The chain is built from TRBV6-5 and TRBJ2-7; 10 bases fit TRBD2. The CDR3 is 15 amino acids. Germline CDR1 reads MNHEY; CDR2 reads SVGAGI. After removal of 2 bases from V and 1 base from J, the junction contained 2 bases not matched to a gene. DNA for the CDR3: TGTGCCAGCAGTTACCGAGCGGGAGGGTCCTACGAGCAGTACTTC. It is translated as CASSYRAGGSYEQYF.

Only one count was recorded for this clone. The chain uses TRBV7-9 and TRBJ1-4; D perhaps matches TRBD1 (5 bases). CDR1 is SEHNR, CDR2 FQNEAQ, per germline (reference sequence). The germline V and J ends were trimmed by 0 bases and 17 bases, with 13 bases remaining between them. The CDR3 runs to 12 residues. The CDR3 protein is CASSLAETETFF. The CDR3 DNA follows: TGTGCCAGCAGCTTAGCGGAGACAGAGACTTTTTTT.

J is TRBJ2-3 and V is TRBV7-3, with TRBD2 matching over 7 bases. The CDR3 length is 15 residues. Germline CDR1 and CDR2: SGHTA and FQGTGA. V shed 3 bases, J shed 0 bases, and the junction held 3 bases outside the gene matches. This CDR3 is CASSFGGSSTDTQYF. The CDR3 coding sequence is TGTGCCAGCAGCTTTGGCGGGAGTAGCACAGATACGCAGTATTTT.

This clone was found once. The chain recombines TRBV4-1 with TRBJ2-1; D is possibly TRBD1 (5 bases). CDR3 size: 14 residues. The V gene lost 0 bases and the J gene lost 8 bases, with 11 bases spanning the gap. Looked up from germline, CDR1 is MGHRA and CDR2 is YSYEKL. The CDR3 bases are TGCGCCAGCAGCCAAGAGGCAAGGGGCGATGAGCAGTTCTTC. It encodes CASSQEARGDEQFF.

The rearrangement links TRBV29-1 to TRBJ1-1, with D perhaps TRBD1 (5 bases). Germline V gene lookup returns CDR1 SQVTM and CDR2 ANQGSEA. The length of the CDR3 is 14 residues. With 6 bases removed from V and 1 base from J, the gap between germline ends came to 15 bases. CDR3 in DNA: TGCAGCGTCGTTGGGACTCGCGGGAACACTGAAGCTTTCTTT. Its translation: CSVVGTRGNTEAFF. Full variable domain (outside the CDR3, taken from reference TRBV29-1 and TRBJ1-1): SAVISQKPSRDICQRGTSLTIQCQVDSQVTMMFWYRQQPGQSLTLIATANQGSEATYESGFVIDKFPISRPNLTFSTLTVSNMSPEDSSIYLCSVVGTRGNTEAFFGQGTRLTVV.

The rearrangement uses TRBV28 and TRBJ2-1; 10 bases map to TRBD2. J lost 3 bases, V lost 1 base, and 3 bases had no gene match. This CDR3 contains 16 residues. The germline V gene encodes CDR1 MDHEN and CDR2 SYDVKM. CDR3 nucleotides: TGTGCCAGCAGTTTATCGGCTAGCGGGAGCTACAATGAGCAGTTCTTC. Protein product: CASSLSASGSYNEQFF.

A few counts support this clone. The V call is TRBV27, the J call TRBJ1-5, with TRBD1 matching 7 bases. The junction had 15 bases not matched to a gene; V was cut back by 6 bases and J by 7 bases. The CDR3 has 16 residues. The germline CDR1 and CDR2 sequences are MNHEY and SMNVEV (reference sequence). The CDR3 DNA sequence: TGTGCCAGCAGATCCCAGGGGGTAGCGGGAGGGCAGCCCCAGCATTTT. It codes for CASRSQGVAGGQPQHF.

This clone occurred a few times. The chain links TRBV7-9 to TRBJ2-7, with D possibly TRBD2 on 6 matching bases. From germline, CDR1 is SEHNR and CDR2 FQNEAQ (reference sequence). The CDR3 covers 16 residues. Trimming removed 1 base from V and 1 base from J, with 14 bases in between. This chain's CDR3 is CASSLETLAGSYEQYF. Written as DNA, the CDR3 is TGTGCCAGCAGCTTAGAAACACTTGCGGGGTCCTACGAGCAGTACTTC.

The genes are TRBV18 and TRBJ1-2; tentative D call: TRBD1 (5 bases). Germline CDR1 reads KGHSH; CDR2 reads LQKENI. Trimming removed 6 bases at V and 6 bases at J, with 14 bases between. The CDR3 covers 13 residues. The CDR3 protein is CASSGTRVDGYTF. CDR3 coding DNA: TGTGCCAGCTCTGGGACTAGGGTGGATGGCTACACCTTC.

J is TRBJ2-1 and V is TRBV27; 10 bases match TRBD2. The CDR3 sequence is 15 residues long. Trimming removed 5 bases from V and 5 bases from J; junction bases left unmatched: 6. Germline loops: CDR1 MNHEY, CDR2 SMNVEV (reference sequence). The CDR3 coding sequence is TGTGCCAGCAGTACCACTAGCGGGACAAACAATGAGCAGTTCTTC. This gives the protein CASSTTSGTNNEQFF.

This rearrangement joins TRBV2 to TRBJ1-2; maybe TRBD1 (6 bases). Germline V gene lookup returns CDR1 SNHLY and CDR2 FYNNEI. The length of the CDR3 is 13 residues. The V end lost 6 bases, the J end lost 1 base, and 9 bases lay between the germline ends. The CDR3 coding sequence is TGTGCCAGCAGCCCACAGGGTAACTATGGCTACACCTTC. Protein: CASSPQGNYGYTF.

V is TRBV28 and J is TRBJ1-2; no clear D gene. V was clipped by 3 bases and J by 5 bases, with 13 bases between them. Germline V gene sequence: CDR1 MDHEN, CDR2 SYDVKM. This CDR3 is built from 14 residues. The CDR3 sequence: CASSFTREVYGYTF. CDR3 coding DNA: TGTGCCAGCAGTTTTACTAGGGAGGTATATGGCTACACCTTC.